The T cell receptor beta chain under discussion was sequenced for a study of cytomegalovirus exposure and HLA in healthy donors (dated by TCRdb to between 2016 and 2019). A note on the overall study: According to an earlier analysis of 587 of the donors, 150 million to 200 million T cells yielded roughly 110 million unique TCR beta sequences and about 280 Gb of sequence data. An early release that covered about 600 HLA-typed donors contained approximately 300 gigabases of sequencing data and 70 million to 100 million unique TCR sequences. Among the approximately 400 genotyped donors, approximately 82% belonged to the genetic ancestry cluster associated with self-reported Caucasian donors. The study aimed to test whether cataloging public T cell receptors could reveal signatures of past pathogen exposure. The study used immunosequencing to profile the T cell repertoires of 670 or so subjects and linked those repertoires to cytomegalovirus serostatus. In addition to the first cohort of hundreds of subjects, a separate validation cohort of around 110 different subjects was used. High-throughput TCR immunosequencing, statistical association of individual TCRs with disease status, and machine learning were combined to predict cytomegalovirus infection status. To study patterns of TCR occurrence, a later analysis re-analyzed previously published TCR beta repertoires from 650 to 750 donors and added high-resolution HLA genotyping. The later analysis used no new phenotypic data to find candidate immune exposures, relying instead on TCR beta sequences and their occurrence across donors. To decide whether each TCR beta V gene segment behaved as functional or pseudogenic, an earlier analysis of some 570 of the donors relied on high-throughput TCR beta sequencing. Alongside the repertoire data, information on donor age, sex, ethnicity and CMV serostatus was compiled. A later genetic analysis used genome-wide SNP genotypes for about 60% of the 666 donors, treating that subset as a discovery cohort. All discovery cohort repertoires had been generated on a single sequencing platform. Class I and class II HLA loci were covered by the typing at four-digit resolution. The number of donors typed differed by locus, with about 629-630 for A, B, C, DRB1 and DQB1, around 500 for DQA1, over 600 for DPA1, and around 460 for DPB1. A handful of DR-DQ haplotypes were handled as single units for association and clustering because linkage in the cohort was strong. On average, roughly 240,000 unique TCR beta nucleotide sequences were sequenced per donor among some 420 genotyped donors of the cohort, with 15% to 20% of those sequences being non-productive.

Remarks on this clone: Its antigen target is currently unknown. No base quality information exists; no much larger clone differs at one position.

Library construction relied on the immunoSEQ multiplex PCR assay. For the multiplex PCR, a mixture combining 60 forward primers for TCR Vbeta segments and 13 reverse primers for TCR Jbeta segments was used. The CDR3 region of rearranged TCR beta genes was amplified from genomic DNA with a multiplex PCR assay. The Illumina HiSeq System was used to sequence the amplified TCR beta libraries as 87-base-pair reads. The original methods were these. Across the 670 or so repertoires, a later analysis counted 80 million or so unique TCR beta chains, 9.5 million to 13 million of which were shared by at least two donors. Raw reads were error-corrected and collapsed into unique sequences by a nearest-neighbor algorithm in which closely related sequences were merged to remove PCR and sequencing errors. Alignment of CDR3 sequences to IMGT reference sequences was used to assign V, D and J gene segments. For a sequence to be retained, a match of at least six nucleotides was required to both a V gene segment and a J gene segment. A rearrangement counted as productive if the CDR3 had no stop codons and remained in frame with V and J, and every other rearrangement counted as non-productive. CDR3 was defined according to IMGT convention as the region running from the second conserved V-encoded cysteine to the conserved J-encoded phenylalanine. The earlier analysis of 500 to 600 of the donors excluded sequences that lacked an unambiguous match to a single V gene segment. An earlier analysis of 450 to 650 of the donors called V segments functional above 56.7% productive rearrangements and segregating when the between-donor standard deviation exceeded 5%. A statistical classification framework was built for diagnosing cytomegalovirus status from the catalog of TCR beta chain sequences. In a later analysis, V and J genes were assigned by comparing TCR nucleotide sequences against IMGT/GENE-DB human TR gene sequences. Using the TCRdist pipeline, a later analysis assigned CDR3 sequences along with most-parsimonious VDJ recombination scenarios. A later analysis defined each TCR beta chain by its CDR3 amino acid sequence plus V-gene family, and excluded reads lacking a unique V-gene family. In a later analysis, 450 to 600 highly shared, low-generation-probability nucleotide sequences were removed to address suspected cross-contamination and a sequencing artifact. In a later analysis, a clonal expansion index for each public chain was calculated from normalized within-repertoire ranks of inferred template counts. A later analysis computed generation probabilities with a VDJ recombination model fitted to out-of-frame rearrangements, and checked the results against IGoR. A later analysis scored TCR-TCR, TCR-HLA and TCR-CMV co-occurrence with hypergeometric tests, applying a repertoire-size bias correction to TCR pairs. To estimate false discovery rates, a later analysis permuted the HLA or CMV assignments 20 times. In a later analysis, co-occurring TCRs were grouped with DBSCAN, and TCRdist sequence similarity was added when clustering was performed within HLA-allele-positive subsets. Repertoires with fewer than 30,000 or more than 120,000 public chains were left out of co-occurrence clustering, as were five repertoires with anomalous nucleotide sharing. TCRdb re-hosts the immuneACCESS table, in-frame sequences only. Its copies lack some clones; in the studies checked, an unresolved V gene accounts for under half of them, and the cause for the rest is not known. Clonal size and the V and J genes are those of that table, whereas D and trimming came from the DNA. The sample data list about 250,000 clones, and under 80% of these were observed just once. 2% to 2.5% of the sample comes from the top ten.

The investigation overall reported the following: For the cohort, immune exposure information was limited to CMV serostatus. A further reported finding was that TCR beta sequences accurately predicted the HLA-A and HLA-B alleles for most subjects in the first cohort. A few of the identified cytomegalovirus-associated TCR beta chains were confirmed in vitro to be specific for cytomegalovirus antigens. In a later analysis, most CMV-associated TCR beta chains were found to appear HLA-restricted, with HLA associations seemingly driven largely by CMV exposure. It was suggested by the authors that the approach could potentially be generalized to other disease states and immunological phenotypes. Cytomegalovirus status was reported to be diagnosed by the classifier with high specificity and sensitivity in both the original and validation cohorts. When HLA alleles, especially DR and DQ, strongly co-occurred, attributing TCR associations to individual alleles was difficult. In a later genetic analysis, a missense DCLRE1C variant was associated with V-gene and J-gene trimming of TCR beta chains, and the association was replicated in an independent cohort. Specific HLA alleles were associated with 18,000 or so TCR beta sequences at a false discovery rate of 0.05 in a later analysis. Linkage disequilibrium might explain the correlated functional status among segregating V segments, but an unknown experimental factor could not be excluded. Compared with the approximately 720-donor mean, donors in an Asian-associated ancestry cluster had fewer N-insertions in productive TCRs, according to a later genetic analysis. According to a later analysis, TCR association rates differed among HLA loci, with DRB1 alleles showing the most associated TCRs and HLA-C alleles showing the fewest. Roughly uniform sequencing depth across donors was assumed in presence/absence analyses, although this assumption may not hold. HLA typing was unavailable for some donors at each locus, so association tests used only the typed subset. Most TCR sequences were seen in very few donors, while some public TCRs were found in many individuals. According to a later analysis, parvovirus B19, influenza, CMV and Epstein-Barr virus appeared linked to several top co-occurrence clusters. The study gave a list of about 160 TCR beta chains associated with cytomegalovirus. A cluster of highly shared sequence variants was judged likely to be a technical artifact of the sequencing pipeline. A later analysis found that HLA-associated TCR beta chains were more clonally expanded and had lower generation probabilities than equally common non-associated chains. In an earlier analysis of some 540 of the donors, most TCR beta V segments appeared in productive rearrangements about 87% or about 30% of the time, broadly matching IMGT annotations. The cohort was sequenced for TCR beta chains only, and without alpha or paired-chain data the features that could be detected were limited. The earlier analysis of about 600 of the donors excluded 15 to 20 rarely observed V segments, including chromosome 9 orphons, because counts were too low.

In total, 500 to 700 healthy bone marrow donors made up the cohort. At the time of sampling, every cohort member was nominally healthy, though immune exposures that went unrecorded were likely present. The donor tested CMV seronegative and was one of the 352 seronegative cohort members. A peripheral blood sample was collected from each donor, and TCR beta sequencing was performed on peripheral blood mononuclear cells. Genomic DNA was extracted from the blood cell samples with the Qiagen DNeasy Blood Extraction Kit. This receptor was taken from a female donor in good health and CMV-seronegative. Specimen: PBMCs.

The CDR3 here reads CASSAYVEGPLNEQFF. The DNA sequence is as follows: TGCGCCAGCAGCGCTTACGTGGAGGGCCCCCTCAATGAGCAGTTCTTC. Recombination connected TRBV4-1 to TRBJ2-1; TRBD2 is perhaps the D gene, given 6 matching bases. The germline V gene gives CDR1 as MGHRA and CDR2 as YSYEKL. From cysteine to phenylalanine, the CDR3 is 16 amino acids long. The only DNA kept is the CDR3, 48 bases in frame from the first base. V loses 5 bases, J loses 6 bases, and the germline ends lie 20 bases apart.